This entry lists 11 T cell receptor beta chains sequenced from one sample in a study of T cell responses to AZD1222 COVID-19 vaccine. Method: immunoSEQ multiplex PCR; TCRdb's copy keeps in-frame clones and lacks some. The repertoire consists of 150,000 to 200,000 clones, with around 87% occurring once and the leading ten covering 2.5% to 3%. The sample consisted of peripheral blood, taken on day 0 of MenACWY control vaccination. All receptors come from an adult in good health.

On this clone: Other DNA sequences in this specimen translate into the identical CDR3. J is TRBJ1-5 and V is TRBV19, with a possible D match to TRBD1 (6 bases). CDR1 is LNHDA and CDR2 is SQIVND in the germline V gene (reference sequence). The CDR3 consists of 13 residues. Trimming removed 4 bases from V and 4 bases from J, with 8 bases in between. The CDR3 DNA sequence: TGTGCCAGTAGTACCCAGGGGAATCAGCCCCAGCATTTT. Its translation: CASSTQGNQPQHF. The whole variable domain, remainder taken from reference TRBV19 and TRBJ1-5, is DGGITQSPKYLFRKEGQNVTLSCEQNLNHDAMYWYRQDPGQGLRLIYYSQIVNDFQKGDIAEGYSVSREKKESFPLTVTSAQKNPTAFYLCASSTQGNQPQHFGDGTRLSIL.

The V call is TRBV28, the J call TRBJ1-1; D is ambiguous. Germline V gene data show CDR1 as MDHEN and CDR2 as SYDVKM. The CDR3 has 12 residues. V lost 1 base to trimming and J lost 5 bases, with 5 bases between them. CDR3 in DNA: TGTGCCAGCAGTTTATTCGGGACTGAAGCTTTCTTT. It codes for CASSLFGTEAFF.

This chain joins TRBV28 and TRBJ2-5; TRBD1 matches 8 bases. Germline V lookup: CDR1 MDHEN, CDR2 SYDVKM. The CDR3 totals 17 residues. The V segment lost 6 bases and the J segment 5 bases; nucleotides outside the gene matches: 17. In nucleotides, the CDR3 is TGTGCCAGCAGGCACGCCGGGACAGGTGGAAAAGGGGAGACCCAGTACTTC. Its translation is CASRHAGTGGKGETQYF.

This clone was observed a handful of times. The DNA of the CDR3 is TGTGCCAGTAGCAACGGACAGGCCACCCGCCAAGCTTTCTTT. It is translated as CASSNGQATRQAFF. The chain joins TRBV19 to TRBJ1-1, with 7 bases lining up with TRBD1. This CDR3 spans 14 amino acids. With 6 bases clipped from V and 9 bases from J, the junction kept 13 bases outside the gene matches. CDR1 is LNHDA, CDR2 SQIVND, per germline (reference sequence).

This clone was seen a handful of times. This rearrangement joins TRBV5-6 to TRBJ2-7; no clear D. Trimming took off 3 bases at V and 2 bases at J, with 9 bases between the two ends. CDR1 and CDR2 from the germline V gene are SGHDT and YYEEEE. The CDR3 has 13 amino acids. Here the CDR3 reads CASSSLVTYEQYF. In DNA, the CDR3 is TGTGCCAGCAGCTCCCTTGTCACCTACGAGCAGTACTTC.

The V and J genes are TRBV5-5 and TRBJ2-7; tentative D call: TRBD1 (5 bases). The CDR3 covers 15 residues. Germline CDR1 is SGHKS and CDR2 is YYEKEE (reference sequence). Deletions cut 3 bases from V and 0 bases from J, with 13 bases between. This CDR3 reads CASSSSPTGSYEQYF. The CDR3 nucleotides are TGTGCCAGCAGCTCCTCGCCCACAGGCTCCTACGAGCAGTACTTC.

This clone was seen a handful of times. The V and J genes are TRBV28 and TRBJ2-6; TRBD2 might be the D (6 bases). V was shortened by 2 bases and J by 2 bases, with 7 bases between the two germline ends. Germline V lookup: CDR1 MDHEN, CDR2 SYDVKM. The CDR3 is made up of 15 amino acids. For the CDR3, the DNA is TGTGCCAGCAGTTTAACGGGGGCTGGGGCCAACGTCCTGACTTTC. Protein product: CASSLTGAGANVLTF.

The genes are TRBV7-2 and TRBJ2-5; 12 nucleotides agree with TRBD2. V trimming: 7 bases; J trimming: 5 bases; junction bases outside the gene matches: 11. The CDR3 contains 16 residues. Germline V gene sequence: CDR1 SGHTA, CDR2 FQGNSA. The CDR3 here is CASTRTSGEPRETQYF. DNA of the CDR3: TGTGCCAGCACACGGACTAGCGGGGAACCGCGGGAGACCCAGTACTTC.

The CDR3 nucleotides are TGTGCCAGCAGCTTGGTTGCAGGGAGGTATGGCTACACCTTC. Encoded protein: CASSLVAGRYGYTF. The chain carries TRBV5-6 and TRBJ1-2; TRBD1 is a possible D gene (5 bases). Germline V gene sequence: CDR1 SGHDT, CDR2 YYEEEE. V lost 0 bases, J lost 5 bases, and 11 bases lay in between. The CDR3 spans 14 residues.

This clone was detected only a few times. V is TRBV28 and J is TRBJ1-2; D remains ambiguous. V was pared by 2 bases and J by 8 bases, with 15 bases between. The CDR3 contains 14 residues. Germline-derived CDR1 and CDR2 are MDHEN and SYDVKM. CDR3 sequence reads: CASSLEQNFRGYTF. DNA of the CDR3: TGTGCCAGCAGTTTAGAACAGAATTTCAGGGGCTACACCTTC.

The chain carries TRBV27 and TRBJ1-6, with 8 bases identical to TRBD1. Germline V gene sequence: CDR1 MNHEY, CDR2 SMNVEV (reference sequence). Trimming at V came to 6 bases and at J to 0 bases, leaving 10 bases not matched to a gene. The CDR3 consists of 18 residues. This CDR3 is CASRPRTGPDSYNSPLHF. The CDR3 DNA is TGTGCCAGCAGGCCCCGGACAGGGCCAGACTCCTATAATTCACCCCTCCACTTT.